This TCR beta chain appears in the sequencing data of a study of T cell responses to AZD1222 COVID-19 vaccine. The CDR3 extends over 13 amino acids. Germline CDR1 and CDR2: SGHRS and YFSETQ. The ends were cut back, 4 bases at V and 1 base at J, with 9 bases in the middle. Method: immunoSEQ multiplex PCR; TCRdb's copy keeps in-frame clones and lacks some. The sample records roughly 70,000 clones, about nine tenths being singletons. V is TRBV5-1 and J is TRBJ2-7; possibly TRBD1 for D (5 bases). Here the sequenced sample was peripheral blood, taken on day 0 of AZD1222 vaccination. This TCR came from an adult in good health. The CDR3 protein is CASSLRQSYEQYF. Written as DNA, the CDR3 is TGCGCCAGCAGCCTACGACAGTCCTACGAGCAGTACTTC.